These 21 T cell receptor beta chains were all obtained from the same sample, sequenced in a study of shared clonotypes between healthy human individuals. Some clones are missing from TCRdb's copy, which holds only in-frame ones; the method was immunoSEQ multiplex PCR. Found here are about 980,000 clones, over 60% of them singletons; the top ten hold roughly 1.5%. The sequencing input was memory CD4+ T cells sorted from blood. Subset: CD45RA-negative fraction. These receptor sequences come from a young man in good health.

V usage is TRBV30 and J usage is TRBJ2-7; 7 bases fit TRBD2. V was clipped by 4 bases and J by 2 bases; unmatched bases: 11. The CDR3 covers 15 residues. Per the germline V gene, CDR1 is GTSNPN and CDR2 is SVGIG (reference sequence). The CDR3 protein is CAWNLGRAYPYEQYF. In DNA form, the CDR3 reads TGTGCCTGGAACCTTGGGAGGGCCTACCCCTACGAGCAGTACTTC.

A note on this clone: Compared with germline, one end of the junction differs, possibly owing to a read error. CDR3: CASSLFQLAGSSYEQYF. The DNA of the CDR3 is TGTGCCAGTAGCTTATTCCAGCTAGCGGGGAGCTCCTACGAGCAGTACTTC. The chain uses TRBV7-8 and TRBJ2-7; 9 nucleotides align to TRBD2. CDR3 length: 17 amino acids. Germline CDR1 SGHVS, CDR2 FQNEAQ.

For the CDR3, the DNA is TGCGCCAGCAGCGCCAGCGGGGGACACAATGAGCAGTTCTTC. Translation gives CASSASGGHNEQFF. The chain couples TRBV5-1 to TRBJ2-1; 8 nucleotides agree with TRBD2. Germline V gene data show CDR1 as SGHRS and CDR2 as YFSETQ. This CDR3 comprises 14 residues. With V trimmed by 4 bases and J by 5 bases, 5 bases remained unmatched.

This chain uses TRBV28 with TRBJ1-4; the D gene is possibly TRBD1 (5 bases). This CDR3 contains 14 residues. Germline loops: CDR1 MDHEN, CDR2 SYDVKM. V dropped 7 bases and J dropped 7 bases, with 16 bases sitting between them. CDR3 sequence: CASTQGGWGEKLFF. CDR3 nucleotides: TGTGCCAGCACCCAGGGCGGGTGGGGTGAAAAACTGTTTTTT.

The CDR3 nucleotides are TGTGCCAGCACCGCAACGGGACAGGATTACAATGAGCAGTTCTTC. The encoded protein is CASTATGQDYNEQFF. The genes are TRBV7-8 and TRBJ2-1; 8 nucleotides line up with TRBD1. Losses at the gene ends were 7 bases for V and 4 bases for J; bases not matched to a gene: 9. Germline CDR1 is SGHVS and CDR2 is FQNEAQ. CDR3 length equals 15 residues.

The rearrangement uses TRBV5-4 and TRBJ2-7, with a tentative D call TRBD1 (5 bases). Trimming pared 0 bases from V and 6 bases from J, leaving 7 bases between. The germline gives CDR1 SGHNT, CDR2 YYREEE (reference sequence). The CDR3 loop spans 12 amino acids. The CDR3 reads CASSLAQGEQYF. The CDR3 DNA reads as TGTGCCAGCAGCTTGGCGCAGGGCGAGCAGTACTTC.

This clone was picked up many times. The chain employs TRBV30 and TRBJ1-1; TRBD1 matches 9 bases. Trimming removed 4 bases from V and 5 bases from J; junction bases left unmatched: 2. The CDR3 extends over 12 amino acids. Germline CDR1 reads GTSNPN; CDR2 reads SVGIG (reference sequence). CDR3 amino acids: CAWTDRGTEAFF. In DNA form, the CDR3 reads TGTGCCTGGACGGACAGGGGTACTGAAGCTTTCTTT.

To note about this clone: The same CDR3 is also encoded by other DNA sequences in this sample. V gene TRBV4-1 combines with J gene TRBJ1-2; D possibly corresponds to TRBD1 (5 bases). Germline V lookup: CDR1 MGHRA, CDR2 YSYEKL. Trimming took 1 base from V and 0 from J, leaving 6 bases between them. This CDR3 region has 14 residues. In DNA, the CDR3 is TGCGCCAGCAGCCAAGGGGACGCTAACTATGGCTACACCTTC. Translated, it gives CASSQGDANYGYTF.

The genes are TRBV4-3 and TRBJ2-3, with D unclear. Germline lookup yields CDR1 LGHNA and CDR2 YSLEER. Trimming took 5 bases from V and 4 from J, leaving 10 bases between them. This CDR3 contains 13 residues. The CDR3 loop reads CASSYSLADTQYF. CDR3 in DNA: TGCGCCAGCAGCTATTCGTTGGCAGATACGCAGTATTTT.

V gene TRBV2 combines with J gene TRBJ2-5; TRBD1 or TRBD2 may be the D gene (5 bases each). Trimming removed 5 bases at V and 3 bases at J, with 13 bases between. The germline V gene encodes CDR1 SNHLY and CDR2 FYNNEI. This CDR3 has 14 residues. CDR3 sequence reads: CASSPGLGEETQYF. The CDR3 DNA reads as TGTGCCAGCAGTCCGGGCCTGGGGGAAGAGACCCAGTACTTC.

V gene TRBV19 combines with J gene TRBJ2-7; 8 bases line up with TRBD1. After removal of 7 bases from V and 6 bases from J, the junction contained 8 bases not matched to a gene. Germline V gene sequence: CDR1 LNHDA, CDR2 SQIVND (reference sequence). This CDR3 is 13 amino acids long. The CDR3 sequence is CASNPGQGGEQYF. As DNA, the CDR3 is TGTGCCAGTAACCCAGGACAGGGAGGCGAGCAGTACTTC. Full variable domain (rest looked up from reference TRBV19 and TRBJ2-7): DGGITQSPKYLFRKEGQNVTLSCEQNLNHDAMYWYRQDPGQGLRLIYYSQIVNDFQKGDIAEGYSVSREKKESFPLTVTSAQKNPTAFYLCASNPGQGGEQYFGPGTRLTVT.

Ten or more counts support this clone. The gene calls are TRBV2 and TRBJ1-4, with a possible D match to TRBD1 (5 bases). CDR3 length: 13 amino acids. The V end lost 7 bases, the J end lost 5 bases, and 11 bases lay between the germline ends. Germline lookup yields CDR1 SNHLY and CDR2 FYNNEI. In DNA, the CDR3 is TGTGCCAGCACATTTCGGGGGAATGAAAAACTGTTTTTT. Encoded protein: CASTFRGNEKLFF. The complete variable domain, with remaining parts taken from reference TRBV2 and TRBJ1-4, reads EPEVTQTPSHQVTQMGQEVILRCVPISNHLYFYWYRQILGQKVEFLVSFYNNEISEKSEIFDDQFSVERPDGSNFTLKIRSTKLEDSAMYFCASTFRGNEKLFFGSGTQLSVL.

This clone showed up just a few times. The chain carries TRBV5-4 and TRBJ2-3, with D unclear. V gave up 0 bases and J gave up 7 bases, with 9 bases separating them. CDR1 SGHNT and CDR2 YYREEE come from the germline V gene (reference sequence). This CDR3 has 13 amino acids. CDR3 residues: CASSLAFQNTQYF. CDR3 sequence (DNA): TGTGCCAGCAGCTTGGCCTTCCAGAATACGCAGTATTTT.

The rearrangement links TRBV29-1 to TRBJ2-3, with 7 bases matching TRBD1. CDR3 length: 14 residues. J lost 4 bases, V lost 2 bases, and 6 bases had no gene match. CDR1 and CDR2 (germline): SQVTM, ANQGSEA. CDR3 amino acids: CSVEQTGQADTQYF. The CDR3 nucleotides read TGCAGCGTTGAACAGACAGGGCAGGCAGATACGCAGTATTTT.

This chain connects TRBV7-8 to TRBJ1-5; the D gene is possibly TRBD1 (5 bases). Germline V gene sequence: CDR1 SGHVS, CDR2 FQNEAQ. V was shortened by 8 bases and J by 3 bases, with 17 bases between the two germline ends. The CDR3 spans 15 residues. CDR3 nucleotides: TGTGCCAGCTCCCAGGATTCAGGGCACAATCAGCCCCAGCATTTT. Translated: CASSQDSGHNQPQHF. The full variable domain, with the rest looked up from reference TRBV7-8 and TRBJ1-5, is GAGVSQSPRYKVAKRGQDVALRCDPISGHVSLFWYQQALGQGPEFLTYFQNEAQLDKSGLPSDRFFAERPEGSVSTLKIQRTQQEDSAVYLCASSQDSGHNQPQHFGDGTRLSIL.

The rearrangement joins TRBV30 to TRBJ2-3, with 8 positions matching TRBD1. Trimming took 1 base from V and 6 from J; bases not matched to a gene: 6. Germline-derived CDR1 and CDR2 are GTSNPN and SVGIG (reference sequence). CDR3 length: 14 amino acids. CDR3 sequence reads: CAWSGQGPRDTQYF. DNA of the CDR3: TGTGCCTGGAGTGGACAGGGGCCGAGGGATACGCAGTATTTT.

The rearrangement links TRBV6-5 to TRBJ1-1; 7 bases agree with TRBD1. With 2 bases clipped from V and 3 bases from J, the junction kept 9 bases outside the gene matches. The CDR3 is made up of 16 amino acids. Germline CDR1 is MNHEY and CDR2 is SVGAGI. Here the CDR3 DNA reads TGTGCCAGCAGTTACGAGGGGGCAAGGTGGGACACTGAAGCTTTCTTT. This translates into CASSYEGARWDTEAFF.

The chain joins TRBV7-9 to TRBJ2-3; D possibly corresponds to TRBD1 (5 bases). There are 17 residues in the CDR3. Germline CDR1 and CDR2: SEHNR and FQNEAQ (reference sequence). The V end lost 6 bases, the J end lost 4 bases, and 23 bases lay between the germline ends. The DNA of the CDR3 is TGTGCCAGCAGAACAGCCGCTGGGGCTAGATACGCAGATACGCAGTATTTT. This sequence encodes CASRTAAGARYADTQYF. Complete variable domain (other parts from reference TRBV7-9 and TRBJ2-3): DTGVSQNPRHKITKRGQNVTFRCDPISEHNRLYWYRQTLGQGPEFLTYFQNEAQLEKSRLLSDRFSAERPKGSFSTLEIQRTEQGDSAMYLCASRTAAGARYADTQYFGPGTRLTVL.

The CDR3 coding sequence is TGTGCCTGGAGTGCTTCCGCTCAGGAGCAGTACTTC. Its translation: CAWSASAQEQYF. The genes are TRBV30 and TRBJ2-7; D gene ambiguous. The CDR3 covers 12 residues. Deletions cut 1 base from V and 7 bases from J, with 11 bases between. CDR1 is GTSNPN, CDR2 SVGIG, per germline (reference sequence).

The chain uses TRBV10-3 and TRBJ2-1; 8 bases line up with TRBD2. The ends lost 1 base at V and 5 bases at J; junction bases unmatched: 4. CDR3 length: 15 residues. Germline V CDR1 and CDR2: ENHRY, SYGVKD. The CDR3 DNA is TGTGCCATCAGTGAGTGGACAGCGGGGGACAATGAGCAGTTCTTC. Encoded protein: CAISEWTAGDNEQFF.

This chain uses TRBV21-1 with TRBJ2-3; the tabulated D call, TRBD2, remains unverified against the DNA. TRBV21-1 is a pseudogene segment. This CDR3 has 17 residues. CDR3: CASSTPGLEGLADTQYF. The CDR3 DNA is TGTGCCAGCAGTACGCCGGGACTAGAAGGTTTGGCAGATACGCAGTATTTT.